The 23 T cell receptor beta chains listed next were all sequenced from one sample in a study of blood T cell repertoires in COVID-19. Only in-frame clones appear in the TCRdb table, and some are missing; sequencing was by immunoSEQ multiplex PCR. The sample holds 250,000 to 400,000 clones, almost 90% seen once. The specimen sequenced was peripheral blood. The receptors shown here come from a woman aged 25 to 39 with COVID-19, enrolled during active disease.

The chain is built from TRBV2 and TRBJ2-7, with 8 positions matching TRBD1. V lost 8 bases to trimming and J lost 3 bases; unmatched junction nucleotides: 9. Germline loops: CDR1 SNHLY, CDR2 FYNNEI. The CDR3 extends over 14 amino acids. The CDR3 reads CASVPQGVVYEQYF. In nucleotides, the CDR3 is TGTGCCAGCGTTCCACAGGGGGTCGTCTACGAGCAGTACTTC.

The V gene is TRBV6-5, the J gene TRBJ1-2; TRBD1 matches at 9 bases. The V gene end was trimmed by 6 bases and the J gene end by 8 bases; junction bases not matched to a gene: 10. From germline, CDR1 is MNHEY and CDR2 SVGAGI. CDR3 length: 14 amino acids. As DNA, the CDR3 is TGTGCCAGCAGACCCGGGACAGGGACTCTAGGCTACACCTTC. Translation gives CASRPGTGTLGYTF.

This chain uses TRBV21-1 with TRBJ2-1; TRBD2 is taken as the D call from the table, unchecked against the DNA. TRBV21-1 constitutes a pseudogene. The CDR3 sequence is 18 residues long. DNA of the CDR3: TGTGCCAGCACGAGGGGTCTTTTAGCGGGAGGGCCTAGAAATGAGCAGTTCTTC. Protein: CASTRGLLAGGPRNEQFF.

V is TRBV10-2 and J is TRBJ1-4, with D tentatively TRBD1 (6 bases). This CDR3 region has 16 residues. CDR1 and CDR2 from the germline V gene are WSHSY and SAAADI. Trimming pared 8 bases from V and 0 bases from J, leaving 16 bases between. CDR3 sequence reads: CASSTLRQATNEKLFF. CDR3 DNA sequence: TGCGCCAGCTCCACCTTAAGACAGGCAACTAATGAAAAACTGTTTTTT.

V and J are TRBV3-1 (or the pseudogene TRBV3-2) and TRBJ2-7; D not resolved. This CDR3 spans 15 amino acids. The V gene's germline CDR1 is LGHDT and CDR2 YNNKEL (reference sequence). Trimming removed 1 base from V and 2 bases from J, with 12 bases in between. CDR3 coding DNA: TGTGCCAGCAGCCAAGGCTTCTGGGCGCCCTACGAGCAGTACTTC. The encoded protein is CASSQGFWAPYEQYF.

Points on this clone: The same CDR3 arises from other DNA sequences in this sample as well. The chain employs TRBV5-1 and TRBJ1-3, with D possibly being TRBD1 (5 bases). This CDR3 is 14 amino acids long. V lost 3 bases and J 0 bases, leaving 7 bases between the germline ends. Germline V CDR1 and CDR2: SGHRS, YFSETQ. The CDR3 region has the DNA TGCGCCAGCAGCTCCCAGGGCTCTGGAAACACCATATATTTT. It specifies CASSSQGSGNTIYF.

On this clone itself: Other DNA variants within this sample encode the same CDR3. The rearrangement uses TRBV3-1 (or the pseudogene TRBV3-2) and TRBJ2-5; 8 positions match TRBD1. V shed 1 base and J 4 bases; nucleotides not matched to a gene: 2. CDR3 length: 14 residues. Germline V gene data show CDR1 as LGHDT and CDR2 as YNNKEL (reference sequence). CDR3 sequence reads: CASSQGTGGETQYF. The CDR3 bases are TGTGCCAGCAGCCAAGGAACAGGGGGAGAGACCCAGTACTTC.

This chain uses TRBV19 with TRBJ1-1; D ambiguous. Germline V gene lookup returns CDR1 LNHDA and CDR2 SQIVND (reference sequence). The CDR3 sequence is 13 residues long. V lost 11 bases and J lost 0, with 13 bases in between. CDR3: CASSRTMNTEAFF. CDR3 nucleotide sequence: TGTGCCTCTTCTCGGACTATGAACACTGAAGCTTTCTTT.

This clone was seen a single time. The chain recombines TRBV30 with TRBJ2-7, with 7 bases that match TRBD1. With V trimmed by 3 bases and J by 4 bases, 18 bases remained unmatched. The length of the CDR3 is 17 residues. Per the germline V gene, CDR1 is GTSNPN and CDR2 is SVGIG (reference sequence). The CDR3 bases are TGTGCCTGGAGCCCTACTGATGGGACAGCCTCACCGTACGAGCAGTACTTC. Protein product: CAWSPTDGTASPYEQYF.

This clone has more than one count but fewer than ten. The chain uses TRBV2 and TRBJ1-5, with D tentatively TRBD1 (6 bases). The length of the CDR3 is 19 residues. Trimming cost V 2 bases and J 0 bases, with 20 bases left between them. In germline, CDR1 is SNHLY, CDR2 FYNNEI. The CDR3 reads CASSEREGGPTYSNQPQHF. The CDR3 region has the DNA TGTGCCAGCAGTGAAAGGGAGGGGGGGCCGACTTATAGCAATCAGCCCCAGCATTTT. The variable domain in full, completed from reference TRBV2 and TRBJ1-5, reads EPEVTQTPSHQVTQMGQEVILRCVPISNHLYFYWYRQILGQKVEFLVSFYNNEISEKSEIFDDQFSVERPDGSNFTLKIRSTKLEDSAMYFCASSEREGGPTYSNQPQHFGDGTRLSIL.

The chain is built from TRBV28 and TRBJ1-1; D gene ambiguous. There are 13 residues in the CDR3. The germline V gene encodes CDR1 MDHEN and CDR2 SYDVKM. V was cut by 2 bases and J by 6 bases, with 10 bases left in between. The CDR3 DNA reads TGTGCCAGCAGTTTACGCCCCGGGTCTGAAGCTTTCTTT. Translated: CASSLRPGSEAFF.

This rearrangement joins TRBV11-2 to TRBJ2-3, with D tentatively TRBD1 (6 bases). Per the germline V gene, CDR1 is SGHAT and CDR2 is FQNNGV. The CDR3 sequence is 16 residues long. Trimming took off 2 bases at V and 3 bases at J, with 15 bases between the two ends. The CDR3 DNA is TGTGCCAGCAGCTTAAGTTCAGGGGTGAGAACAGATACGCAGTATTTT. Translated: CASSLSSGVRTDTQYF.

The chain uses TRBV2 and TRBJ2-5; 11 positions agree with TRBD1. V lost 7 bases and J lost 3; bases outside the gene matches: 13. There are 17 residues in the CDR3. CDR1 and CDR2 (germline): SNHLY, FYNNEI. The CDR3 here is CASNSLGTGGREETQYF. The CDR3 bases are TGTGCCAGCAATTCACTCGGGACAGGGGGGCGTGAAGAGACCCAGTACTTC.

V is TRBV6-6 and J is TRBJ1-5, with D hard to call. Trimming pared 7 bases from V and 5 bases from J, leaving 9 bases between. The CDR3 has 12 residues. CDR1 is MNHNY and CDR2 is SVGAGI in the germline V gene (reference sequence). The CDR3 protein is CASTRADQPQHF. The CDR3 bases are TGTGCCAGCACGAGGGCCGATCAGCCCCAGCATTTT.

V gene TRBV2 combines with J gene TRBJ2-7, with TRBD1 matching over 7 bases. CDR1 is SNHLY and CDR2 is FYNNEI in the germline V gene. There are 12 residues in the CDR3. V trimming: 7 bases; J trimming: 2 bases; junction bases outside the gene matches: 2. The CDR3 nucleotides read TGTGCCAGCAAAGGGGGCCCCTACGAGCAGTACTTC. As protein: CASKGGPYEQYF.

The chain links TRBV6-2 or TRBV6-3 to TRBJ2-3; tentatively, D is TRBD2 (5 bases). Germline values: CDR1 MNHEY, CDR2 SVGEGT. This CDR3 comprises 15 residues. V was clipped by 2 bases and J by 2 bases, with 11 bases between them. DNA of the CDR3: TGTGCCAGCAGTTACCCCGCGGGTATCACAGATACGCAGTATTTT. It specifies CASSYPAGITDTQYF.

V gene TRBV5-1 combines with J gene TRBJ1-2; 9 nucleotides match TRBD1. V was clipped by 0 bases and J by 4 bases; unmatched bases: 10. This CDR3 contains 17 residues. Per the germline V gene, CDR1 is SGHRS and CDR2 is YFSETQ. CDR3 amino acids: CASSLAVGTGLFYGYTF. The CDR3 DNA reads TGCGCCAGCAGCTTGGCAGTTGGGACAGGGCTCTTCTATGGCTACACCTTC.

The chain combines TRBV27 with TRBJ2-2; no clear D gene. This CDR3 is built from 14 residues. CDR1 is MNHEY and CDR2 is SMNVEV in the germline V gene (reference sequence). Trimming shortened V by 6 bases and J by 1 base, and 9 bases separated the two germline ends. The CDR3 DNA is TGTGCCAGCAGCCAGAACAGGAACACCGGGGAGCTGTTTTTT. Encoded protein: CASSQNRNTGELFF.

V and J are TRBV27 and TRBJ1-6; 10 bases align to TRBD1. The trim removed 4 bases at V and 8 bases at J, leaving 8 bases unmatched. Per the germline V gene, CDR1 is MNHEY and CDR2 is SMNVEV (reference sequence). The CDR3 is 16 amino acids. The CDR3 DNA sequence: TGTGCCAGCAGTTCTCCTGGGACAGGGGCTTATTCACCCCTCCACTTT. This gives the protein CASSSPGTGAYSPLHF.

V usage is TRBV25-1 and J usage is TRBJ1-2, with D unclear. This CDR3 comprises 13 residues. V was clipped by 4 bases and J by 7 bases, with 13 bases between them. Germline V lookup: CDR1 MGHDK, CDR2 SYGVNS. The DNA of the CDR3 is TGTGCCAGCAGTGTTTTTGTCGGTTCTGGCTACACCTTC. This codes for CASSVFVGSGYTF.

V usage is TRBV24-1 and J usage is TRBJ2-1, with TRBD1 matching 10 bases. After removal of 3 bases from V and 10 bases from J, the junction contained 8 bases not matched to a gene. This CDR3 is 15 amino acids long. Germline lookup yields CDR1 KGHDR and CDR2 SFDVKD. CDR3 region: CATSDPGQGMREQFF. DNA for the CDR3: TGTGCCACCAGTGATCCGGGACAGGGGATGAGGGAGCAGTTCTTC.

J is TRBJ1-6 and V is TRBV5-4, with D possibly matching TRBD1 (6 bases). Trimming took off 4 bases at V and 0 bases at J, with 17 bases between the two ends. Per germline, CDR1 SGHNT and CDR2 YYREEE (reference sequence). The CDR3 is 18 amino acids. CDR3 in DNA: TGTGCCAGCAGCCATACGGGACATCTGAGCTCCTATAATTCACCCCTCCACTTT. It is translated as CASSHTGHLSSYNSPLHF.

To note about this clone: The same CDR3 can be traced to other DNA sequences in this sample. The CDR3 coding sequence is TGTGCCAGCAGCTTAGCGGGGGGAACTAACTATGGCTACACCTTC. Protein: CASSLAGGTNYGYTF. The chain carries TRBV7-9 and TRBJ1-2, with TRBD1 as a possible D gene (5 bases). The CDR3 runs to 15 residues. Trimming took off 0 bases at V and 0 bases at J, with 8 bases between the two ends. Germline values: CDR1 SEHNR, CDR2 FQNEAQ (reference sequence).